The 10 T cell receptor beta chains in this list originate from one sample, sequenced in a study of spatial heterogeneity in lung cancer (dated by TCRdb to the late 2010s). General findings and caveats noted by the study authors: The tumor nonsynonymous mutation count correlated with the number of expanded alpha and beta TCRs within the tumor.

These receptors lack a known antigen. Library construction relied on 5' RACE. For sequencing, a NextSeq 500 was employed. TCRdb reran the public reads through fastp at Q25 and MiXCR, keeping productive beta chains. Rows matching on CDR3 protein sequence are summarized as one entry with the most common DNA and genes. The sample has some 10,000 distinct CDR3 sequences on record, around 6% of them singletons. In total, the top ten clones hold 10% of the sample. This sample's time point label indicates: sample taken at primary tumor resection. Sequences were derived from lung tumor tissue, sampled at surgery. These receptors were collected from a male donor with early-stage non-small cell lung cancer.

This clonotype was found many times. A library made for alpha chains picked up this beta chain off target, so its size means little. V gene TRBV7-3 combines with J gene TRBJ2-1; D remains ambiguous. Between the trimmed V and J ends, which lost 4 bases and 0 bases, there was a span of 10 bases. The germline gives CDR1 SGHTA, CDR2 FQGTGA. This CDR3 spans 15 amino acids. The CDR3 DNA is TGTGCCAGCAGCTCCCGTAAGAGCTCCTACAATGAGCAGTTCTTC. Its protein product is CASSSRKSSYNEQFF.

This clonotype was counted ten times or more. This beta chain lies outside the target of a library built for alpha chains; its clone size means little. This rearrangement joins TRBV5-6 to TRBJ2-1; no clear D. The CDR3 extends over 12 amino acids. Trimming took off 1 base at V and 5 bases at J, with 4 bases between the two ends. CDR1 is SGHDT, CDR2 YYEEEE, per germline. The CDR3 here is CASSLQNNEQFF. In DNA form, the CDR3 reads TGTGCCAGCAGCTTGCAAAACAATGAGCAGTTCTTC.

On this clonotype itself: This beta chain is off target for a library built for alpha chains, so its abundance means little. The CDR3 DNA reads as TGTGCCAGCAGCCCAGGGAGCGGGGGGGGCTCCTACGAGCAGTACGTC. The encoded protein is CASSPGSGGGSYEQYV. This sequence joins TRBV3-1 and TRBJ2-7; 10 bases map to TRBD2. Germline CDR1 is LGHDT and CDR2 is YNNKEL (reference sequence). The trim removed 4 bases at V and 0 bases at J, leaving 6 bases unmatched. CDR3 size: 16 residues.

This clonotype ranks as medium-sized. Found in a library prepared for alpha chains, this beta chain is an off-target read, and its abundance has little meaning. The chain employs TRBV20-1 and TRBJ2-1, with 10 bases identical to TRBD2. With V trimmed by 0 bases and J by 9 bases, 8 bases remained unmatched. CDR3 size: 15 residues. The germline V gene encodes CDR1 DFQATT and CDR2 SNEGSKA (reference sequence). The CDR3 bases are TGCAGTGCTAGAGATTGGCTAGCGGGAGTAGGTGAGCAGTTCTTC. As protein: CSARDWLAGVGEQFF.

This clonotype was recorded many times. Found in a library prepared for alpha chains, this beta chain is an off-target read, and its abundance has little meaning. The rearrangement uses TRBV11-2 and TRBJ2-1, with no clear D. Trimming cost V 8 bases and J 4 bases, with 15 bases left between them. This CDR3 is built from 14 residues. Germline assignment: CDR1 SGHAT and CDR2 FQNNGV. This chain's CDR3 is CASEPAPIYNEQFF. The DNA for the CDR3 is TGTGCCAGCGAACCCGCTCCTATATACAATGAGCAGTTCTTC.

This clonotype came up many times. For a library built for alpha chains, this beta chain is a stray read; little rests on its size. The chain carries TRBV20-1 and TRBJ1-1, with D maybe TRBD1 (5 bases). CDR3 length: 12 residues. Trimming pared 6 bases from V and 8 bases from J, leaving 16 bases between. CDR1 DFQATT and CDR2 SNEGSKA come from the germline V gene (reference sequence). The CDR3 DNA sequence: TGCAGTGCGGCGCAGGGAGAGAGGGAAGCTTTCTTT. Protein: CSAAQGEREAFF.

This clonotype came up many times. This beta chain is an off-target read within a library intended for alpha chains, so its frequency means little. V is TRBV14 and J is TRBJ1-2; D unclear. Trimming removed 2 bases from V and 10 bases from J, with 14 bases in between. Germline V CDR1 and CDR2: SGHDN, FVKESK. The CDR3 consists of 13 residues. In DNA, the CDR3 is TGTGCCAGCAGCCAACTAACCCGCGGAGACTACACCTTC. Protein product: CASSQLTRGDYTF.

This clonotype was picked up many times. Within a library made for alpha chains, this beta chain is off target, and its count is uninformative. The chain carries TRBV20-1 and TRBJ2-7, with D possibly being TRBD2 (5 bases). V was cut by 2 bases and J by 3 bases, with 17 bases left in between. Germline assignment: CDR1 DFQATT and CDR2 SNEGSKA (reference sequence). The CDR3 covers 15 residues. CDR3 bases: TGCAGTGCTAGATCCCAGTCTAGCCCTCACTACGAGCAGTACTTC. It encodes CSARSQSSPHYEQYF.

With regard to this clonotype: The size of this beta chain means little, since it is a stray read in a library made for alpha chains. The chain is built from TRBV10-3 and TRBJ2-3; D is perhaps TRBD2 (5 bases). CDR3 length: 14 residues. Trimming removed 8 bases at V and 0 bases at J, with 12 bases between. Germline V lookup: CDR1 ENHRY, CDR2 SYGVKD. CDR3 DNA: TGTGCCATCCTCTCCGGGGTAAGCACAGATACGCAGTATTTT. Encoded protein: CAILSGVSTDTQYF.

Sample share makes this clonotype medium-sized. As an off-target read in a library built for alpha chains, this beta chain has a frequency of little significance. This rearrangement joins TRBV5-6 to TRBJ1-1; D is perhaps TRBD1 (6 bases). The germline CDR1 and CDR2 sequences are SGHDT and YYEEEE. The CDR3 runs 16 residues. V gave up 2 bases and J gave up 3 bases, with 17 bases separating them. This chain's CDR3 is CASSFWGAVLDTEAFF. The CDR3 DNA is TGTGCCAGCAGCTTTTGGGGGGCGGTTTTGGACACTGAAGCTTTCTTT.